A selection of T cell receptor beta chains follows, all from one sample in a study of blood T cell repertoires in COVID-19. Produced via immunoSEQ multiplex PCR; TCRdb's table is partial and in-frame only. Among 200,000 to 250,000 clones, 84% were seen once, and the ten largest hold less than 7%. The sample comprised PBMCs or T cells enriched from blood (not recorded which). These TCRs come from a middle-aged woman who had recovered from COVID-19. Both conserved end residues are part of each CDR3. A D gene is named only where the DNA matches it firmly. The size of a clone is reported for some rows only, either as once, few or many, or as a class for expanded clones.

j_gene: TRBJ2-3; len: 14; abundance: NA; v_gene: TRBV30; d_gene: TRBD1; CDR3aa: CAWRWGQGADTQYF; CDR3nt: TGTGCCTGGAGATGGGGGCAGGGGGCAGATACGCAGTATTTT
j_gene: TRBJ1-3; len: 13; abundance: NA; v_gene: TRBV28; d_gene: NA; CDR3aa: CASTVTSGNTIYF; CDR3nt: TGTGCCAGCACAGTCACCTCTGGAAACACCATATATTTT
j_gene: TRBJ1-4; len: 15; abundance: NA; v_gene: TRBV19; d_gene: NA; CDR3aa: CASRYRDATNEKLFF; CDR3nt: TGTGCCAGTAGATACAGGGATGCAACTAATGAAAAACTGTTTTTT
j_gene: TRBJ2-7; len: 13; abundance: NA; v_gene: TRBV10-1; d_gene: NA; CDR3aa: CASSESGLLEQYF; CDR3nt: TGCGCCAGCAGTGAGTCGGGACTCCTCGAGCAGTACTTC
j_gene: TRBJ2-1; len: 16; abundance: NA; v_gene: TRBV7-2; d_gene: TRBD2; CDR3aa: CASSLVGTSGYNEQFF; CDR3nt: TGTGCCAGCAGCTTAGTAGGCACTAGCGGCTACAATGAGCAGTTCTTC
j_gene: TRBJ1-3; len: 15; abundance: NA; v_gene: TRBV11-2; d_gene: NA; CDR3aa: CASSPARHSGNTIYF; CDR3nt: TGTGCCAGCAGCCCCGCGCGGCACTCTGGAAACACCATATATTTT
j_gene: TRBJ2-5; len: 14; abundance: NA; v_gene: TRBV5-1; d_gene: NA; CDR3aa: CASSPEGGHETQYF; CDR3nt: TGCGCCAGCAGCCCGGAGGGGGGGCACGAGACCCAGTACTTC
j_gene: TRBJ2-2; len: 12; abundance: NA; v_gene: TRBV12-3/TRBV12-4; d_gene: NA; CDR3aa: CASGLYTGELFF; CDR3nt: TGTGCCAGCGGACTATACACCGGGGAGCTGTTTTTT
j_gene: TRBJ2-3; len: 15; abundance: NA; v_gene: TRBV5-5; d_gene: TRBD2; CDR3aa: CASSLGTSGRDTQYF; CDR3nt: TGTGCCAGCAGCTTGGGGACTAGCGGGAGGGATACGCAGTATTTT
j_gene: TRBJ2-2; len: 12; abundance: NA; v_gene: TRBV19; d_gene: NA; CDR3aa: CASTPYTGELFF; CDR3nt: TGTGCCAGTACCCCGTACACCGGGGAGCTGTTTTTT
j_gene: TRBJ2-5; len: 15; abundance: NA; v_gene: TRBV30; d_gene: NA; CDR3aa: CAWSVGTTPKETQYF; CDR3nt: TGTGCCTGGAGTGTAGGGACAACGCCCAAAGAGACCCAGTACTTC
j_gene: TRBJ2-2; len: 16; abundance: NA; v_gene: TRBV13; d_gene: TRBD2; CDR3aa: CASSLRRAGVTGELFF; CDR3nt: TGTGCCAGCAGCTTACGGCGAGCGGGAGTCACCGGGGAGCTGTTTTTT
j_gene: TRBJ2-5; len: 13; abundance: NA; v_gene: TRBV18; d_gene: TRBD1; CDR3aa: CASSPGQGETQYF; CDR3nt: TGTGCCAGCTCACCGGGACAGGGAGAGACCCAGTACTTC
j_gene: TRBJ1-1; len: 13; abundance: once; v_gene: TRBV18; d_gene: NA; CDR3aa: CASSPLETIEAFF; CDR3nt: TGTGCCAGCTCACCACTGGAGACCATTGAAGCTTTCTTT
j_gene: TRBJ1-2; len: 14; abundance: once; v_gene: TRBV7-2; d_gene: TRBD1; CDR3aa: CASSSGTGDYGYTF; CDR3nt: TGTGCCAGCAGCTCCGGGACAGGGGACTATGGCTACACCTTC